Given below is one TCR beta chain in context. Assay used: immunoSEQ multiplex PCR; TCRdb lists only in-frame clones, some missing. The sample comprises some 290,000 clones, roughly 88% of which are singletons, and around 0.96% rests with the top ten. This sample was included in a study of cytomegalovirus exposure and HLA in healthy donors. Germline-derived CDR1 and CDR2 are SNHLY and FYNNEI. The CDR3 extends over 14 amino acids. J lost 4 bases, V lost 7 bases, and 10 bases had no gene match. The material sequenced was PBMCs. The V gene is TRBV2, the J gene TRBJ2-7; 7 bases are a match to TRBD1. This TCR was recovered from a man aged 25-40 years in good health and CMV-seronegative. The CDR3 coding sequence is TGTGCCAGCATACCCCGGGACAGTGGTTACGAGCAGTACTTC. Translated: CASIPRDSGYEQYF.